The 9 T cell receptor beta chains below come from one sample, sequenced in a study of blood T cell repertoires in COVID-19. Sequencing used immunoSEQ multiplex PCR; TCRdb keeps in-frame clones, though not all of them. The data contain around 99,000 clones, around 80% of them singletons. The sequenced material came from peripheral blood. These receptors all stem from a man aged 45-65 years who had recovered from COVID-19.

This clone was detected only once. The chain links TRBV18 to TRBJ2-1; 13 bases fit TRBD2. Germline V CDR1 and CDR2: KGHSH, LQKENI. The CDR3 has 19 residues. Trimming at V came to 3 bases and at J to 0 bases, leaving 8 bases not matched to a gene. CDR3 nucleotides: TGTGCCAGCTCACCGAGGACTAGCGGGGGCCCGAGCTCCTACAATGAGCAGTTCTTC. As protein: CASSPRTSGGPSSYNEQFF.

This sequence joins TRBV6-5 and TRBJ2-7; TRBD2 matches at 11 bases. CDR1 is MNHEY and CDR2 is SVGAGI in the germline V gene. The CDR3 runs to 13 residues. The V segment lost 6 bases and the J segment 4 bases; nucleotides outside the gene matches: 2. CDR3 protein: CASRLAGAYEQYF. The CDR3 DNA reads TGTGCCAGCAGACTAGCGGGAGCGTACGAGCAGTACTTC.

The chain carries TRBV6-1 and TRBJ2-1; 10 positions match TRBD1. CDR3 size: 18 residues. Germline lookup yields CDR1 MNHNS and CDR2 SASEGT. Trimming took 2 bases from V and 1 from J; bases not matched to a gene: 8. The CDR3 DNA sequence: TGTGCCAGCAGTGAATTTGTTGGGGGACAGGGGTCCTACAATGAGCAGTTCTTC. Its translation: CASSEFVGGQGSYNEQFF.

V usage is TRBV5-1 and J usage is TRBJ1-3; TRBD1 is a possible D gene (5 bases). Germline CDR1 and CDR2: SGHRS and YFSETQ. Trimming removed 0 bases from V and 2 bases from J, with 15 bases in between. The CDR3 has 17 amino acids. CDR3 protein: CASSLAGSSGPGNTIYF. CDR3 coding DNA: TGCGCCAGCAGCTTGGCCGGGAGCTCAGGGCCTGGAAACACCATATATTTT.

The sample holds many counts of this clone. Other DNA sequences in the sample encode the same CDR3. The rearrangement joins TRBV4-1 to TRBJ1-6, with 7 bases aligning to TRBD1. The V and J ends lost 5 bases and 5 bases, in that order; junction bases with no gene match: 6. CDR3 size: 15 residues. Germline CDR1 reads MGHRA; CDR2 reads YSYEKL. CDR3 sequence (DNA): TGCGCCAGCAGCTTACGGGACAGAGATAATTCACCCCTCCACTTT. This gives the protein CASSLRDRDNSPLHF.

In DNA form, the CDR3 reads TGTGCCAGCAGTGATCGCCTGGTAGTCCCCTCGTTCTTC. It is translated as CASSDRLVVPSFF. V and J are TRBV25-1 and TRBJ2-1; no clear D gene. Germline lookup yields CDR1 MGHDK and CDR2 SYGVNS. The CDR3 is 13 residues long. V lost 3 bases and J 15 bases, leaving 18 bases between the germline ends.

This clone was picked up one time. CDR3 coding DNA: TGTGCCAGCAGCTTAGCGTACGGTAGCCAAGAGACCCAGTACTTC. This gives the protein CASSLAYGSQETQYF. This sequence joins TRBV7-6 and TRBJ2-5, with D hard to call. The CDR3 contains 15 residues. V lost 0 bases to trimming and J lost 1 base, with 9 bases between them. Germline V gives CDR1 SGHVS, CDR2 FNYEAQ.

V gene TRBV18 combines with J gene TRBJ1-2; D gene ambiguous. Per germline, CDR1 KGHSH and CDR2 LQKENI. CDR3 length: 13 amino acids. V was pared by 3 bases and J by 3 bases, with 8 bases between. The CDR3 nucleotides are TGTGCCAGCTCACCCGACAACTACTATGGCTACACCTTC. It specifies CASSPDNYYGYTF.

This chain joins TRBV5-6 and TRBJ1-3; the match to TRBD1 covers 9 bases. The CDR3 is 16 residues long. Looked up from germline, CDR1 is SGHDT and CDR2 is YYEEEE. V was clipped by 4 bases and J by 3 bases; unmatched bases: 8. The DNA for the CDR3 is TGTGCCAGCAGCGTAACCGGGACAGGGTATGGAAACACCATATATTTT. Its translation is CASSVTGTGYGNTIYF.